This is a list of T cell receptor beta chains from one sample in a study of glioma-infiltrating T cells after dendritic cell vaccination. The protocol was immunoSEQ multiplex PCR, while the TCRdb copy is restricted to in-frame clones and leaves out a portion. Among 100,000 or so clones listed, around 89% were seen once. The input for sequencing was blood, taken after dendritic cell vaccination. All receptors derive from a human donor with glioblastoma. Each CDR3 is given with its conserved first and last residue. Each record gives: J gene, D gene, V gene, CDR3 protein. D genes are given only for firm matches.

TRBJ2-7 | . | TRBV6-5 | CASSSGAGEIYEQYF
TRBJ2-3 | . | TRBV27 | CASSLGGGADTQYF
TRBJ1-1 | . | TRBV18 | CASSPQSASEAFF
TRBJ2-5 | TRBD1 | TRBV7-2 | CASRPPGQLKTQYF
TRBJ1-1 | . | TRBV10-2 | CASSEVGRTEAFF
TRBJ2-3 | . | TRBV30 | CAWVRQAASTDTQYF
TRBJ2-1 | TRBD2 | TRBV7-9 | CASSLSLLAGVRNNEQFF
TRBJ1-5 | TRBD1 | TRBV27 | CASSPDRDLIQPQHF
TRBJ2-7 | TRBD2 | TRBV4-2 | CASSQDGTGGRQTLGLYEQYF
TRBJ2-2 | . | TRBV5-1 | CASSTRQPGTGELFF
TRBJ1-6 | . | TRBV19 | CASSISSYNSPLHF
TRBJ1-6 | TRBD1 | TRBV9 | CASSGGQGRSPLHF
TRBJ1-5 | TRBD1 | TRBV5-6 | CASSLAVGGTANQPQHF
TRBJ2-7 | TRBD2 | TRBV6-5 | CASSSQHSGTSLEQYF
TRBJ2-3 | TRBD2 | TRBV10-3 | CATKASGGASDTQYF
TRBJ2-3 | TRBD2 | TRBV13 | CASSLHSGADTQYF
TRBJ2-7 | . | TRBV10-3 | CAISESGRRSSYEQYF
TRBJ1-3 | TRBD1 | TRBV5-5 | CASTSGTGAGNTIYF
TRBJ2-1 | . | TRBV11-2 | CASSRSLARPYNEQFF
TRBJ1-5 | . | TRBV7-9 | CASSFDSSNQPQHF
TRBJ2-7 | . | TRBV6-1 | CASHRASEFSYEQYF
TRBJ2-3 | TRBD2 | TRBV4-1 | CASSHYQREGGGDTQYF
TRBJ2-7 | TRBD2 | TRBV5-1 | CASSLNGPTSGSSYEQYF
TRBJ1-2 | . | TRBV6-1 | CASSAQRTAANYGYTF
TRBJ1-5 | TRBD1 | TRBV28 | CASRDSTISPQHF
TRBJ2-7 | . | TRBV18 | CASSPGTIYEQYF
TRBJ2-7 | TRBD1 | TRBV5-8 | CASTSLGTVDYEQYF
TRBJ2-2 | . | TRBV6-1 | CASSEEFGAAGELFF
TRBJ1-3 | . | TRBV28 | CASRQGSSGNTIYF
TRBJ2-5 | TRBD2 | TRBV4-1 | CASSQDPPGLAYETQYF
TRBJ2-7 | . | TRBV6-1 | CASSEGDNYEQYF
TRBJ2-3 | TRBD2 | TRBV5-6 | CASSLRAGADTQYF
TRBJ2-7 | . | TRBV29-1 | CSVVGGSSYEQYF
TRBJ1-1 | . | TRBV5-4 | CASSLIRGDVEAFF
TRBJ2-7 | . | TRBV18 | CASSPSPGAYEQYF
TRBJ1-1 | . | TRBV2 | CASSEVFGRGNTEAFF
TRBJ2-1 | . | TRBV5-1 | CASSLGASGVSYNEQFF
TRBJ1-1 | . | TRBV7-3 | CASSLKGQNTEAFF
TRBJ2-7 | TRBD2 | TRBV5-1 | CASRLAGALDEQYF
TRBJ2-3 | TRBD2 | TRBV11-2 | CASSQGTSGVTDTQYF
TRBJ2-3 | . | TRBV9 | CASSVGTYGTDTQYF
TRBJ2-1 | TRBD2 | TRBV7-2 | CASSSSGGPAHEQFF
TRBJ2-7 | TRBD2 | TRBV7-9 | CASSATGTSGRSYEQYF
TRBJ2-2 | . | TRBV5-6 | CASSFPGVITGELFF
TRBJ1-1 | . | TRBV27 | CASSLRGDWGTEAFF
TRBJ1-1 | . | TRBV30 | CAWRLGGDTEAFF
TRBJ1-3 | TRBD1 | TRBV18 | CASSPAGTGFLSPGNTIYF
TRBJ2-3 | . | TRBV11-2 | CASSLGADMDF